The clone carrying this TCR beta chain appeared a few times. One junction end does not reproduce the germline sequence, and a read error may be involved. TCRdb redid the calling of the reads with MiXCR, one entry per CDR3 protein. The data contain around 530,000 distinct CDR3 sequences, approximately 25% of them singletons. This sample stems from a study of T cell repertoires in cytomegalovirus infection. The source material was PBMCs. The receptor's source is a human donor in good health (CMV status not recorded). Some clones in this sample may be carry-over from other donors' samples.

For the CDR3, the DNA is TGTGCCAGCAGTCCCTCGGACAGGATGAAGACTTTT. Protein sequence: CASSPSDRMKTF. The V and J genes are TRBV6-2 or TRBV6-3 and TRBJ1-4, with 7 bases fitting TRBD1. CDR3 length: 12 amino acids. Germline CDR1 and CDR2: MNHEY and SVGEGT.